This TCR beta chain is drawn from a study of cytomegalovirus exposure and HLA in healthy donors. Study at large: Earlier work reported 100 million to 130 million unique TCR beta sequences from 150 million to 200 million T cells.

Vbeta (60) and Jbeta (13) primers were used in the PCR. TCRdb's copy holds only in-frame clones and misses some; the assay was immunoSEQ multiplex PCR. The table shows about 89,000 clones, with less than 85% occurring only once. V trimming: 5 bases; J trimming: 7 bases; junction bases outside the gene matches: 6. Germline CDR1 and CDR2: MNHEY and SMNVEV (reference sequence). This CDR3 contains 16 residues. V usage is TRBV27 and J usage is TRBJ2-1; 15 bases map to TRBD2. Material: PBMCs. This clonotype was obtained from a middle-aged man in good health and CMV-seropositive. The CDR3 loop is CASSGLGTSGGNEQFF. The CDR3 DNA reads TGTGCCAGCAGTGGGCTCGGGACTAGCGGGGGGAATGAGCAGTTCTTC.